The subject of this entry is one T cell receptor (beta chain). The CDR3 is 13 residues long. CDR1 and CDR2 (germline): LNHDA, SQIVND (reference sequence). The V end lost 5 bases, the J end lost 3 bases, and 11 bases lay between the germline ends. This table comes from immunoSEQ multiplex PCR, and its TCRdb copy is limited to in-frame clones, with some not included. The repertoire has roughly 400,000 clones, over 75% of them found once; the top ten carry approximately 1.3%. The entry originates in a study of blood T cell repertoires in COVID-19. Looking at the study overall: COVID-19 samples collected from the United States, Italy and Spain covered acute and convalescent phases.

Participant ages covered about 18 to 95 years across 25 or so US areas. What was sequenced was PBMCs or T cells enriched from blood (not recorded which). The gene calls are TRBV19 and TRBJ2-7, with D possibly matching TRBD1 (6 bases). The TCR comes from a woman between 18 and 29 years old who had been exposed to COVID-19. CDR3 DNA: TGTGCCAGTAGTTCCAGGGGAGACTACGAGCAGTACTTC. Residues: CASSSRGDYEQYF.